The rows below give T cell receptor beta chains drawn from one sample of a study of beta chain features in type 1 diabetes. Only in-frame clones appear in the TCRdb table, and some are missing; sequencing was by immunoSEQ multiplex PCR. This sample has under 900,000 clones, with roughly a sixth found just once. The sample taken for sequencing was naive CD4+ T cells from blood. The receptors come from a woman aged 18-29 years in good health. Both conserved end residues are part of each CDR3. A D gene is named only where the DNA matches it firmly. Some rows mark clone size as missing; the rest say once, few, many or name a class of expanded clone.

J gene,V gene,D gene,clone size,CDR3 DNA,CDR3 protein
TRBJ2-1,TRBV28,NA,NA,TGTGCCAGCGGGAGAGCGGTAAATGAGCAGTTCTTC,CASGRAVNEQFF
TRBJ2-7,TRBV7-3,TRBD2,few,TGTGCCAGCAGCTTAGAAGCCCCTTCTAGCGGGCGCCCCTACGAGCAGTACTTC,CASSLEAPSSGRPYEQYF
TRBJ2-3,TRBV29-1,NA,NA,TGCAGCCCTCGGGTGCCCACCCCAGGACGGAAGGATACGCAGTATTTT,CSPRVPTPGRKDTQYF
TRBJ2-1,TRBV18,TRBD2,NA,TGTGCCAGCTCAGAGATGGGACTAGCGATCACCAATGAGCAGTTCTTC,CASSEMGLAITNEQFF
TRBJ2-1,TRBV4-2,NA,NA,TGTGCCAGCAGCCAGGGGAATGAGCAGTTCTTC,CASSQGNEQFF
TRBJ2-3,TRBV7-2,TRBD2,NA,TGTGCCAGCAGCGAATTACTAGCGAACACCCGCCGAGATACGCAGTATTTT,CASSELLANTRRDTQYF
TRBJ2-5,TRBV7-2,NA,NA,TGTGCCAGCAGCTCAACAGTAGGCGAGACCCAGTACTTC,CASSSTVGETQYF
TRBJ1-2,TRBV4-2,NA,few,TGTGCCAGCAGCCAAGTCGGTACTCGGGTTGCGGACTATGGCTACACCTTC,CASSQVGTRVADYGYTF
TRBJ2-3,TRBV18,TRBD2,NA,TGTGCCAGCTCACCACTGGCGGGAGGAAGCACAGATACGCAGTATTTT,CASSPLAGGSTDTQYF
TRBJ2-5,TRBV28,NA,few,TGTGCCAGCAGTTTAAAGGGGCTAGAGACCCAGTACTTC,CASSLKGLETQYF
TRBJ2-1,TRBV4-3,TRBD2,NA,TGCGCCAGCAGCCAAGAACCAGGAGCGGGATCTTACAATGAGCAGTTCTTC,CASSQEPGAGSYNEQFF
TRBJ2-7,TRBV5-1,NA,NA,TGCGCCAGCAGCTTGGTGCTAGGTAATTTCCCCTACGAGCAGTACTTC,CASSLVLGNFPYEQYF
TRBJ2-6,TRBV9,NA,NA,TGTGCCAGCAGCGTAGGTGGACGAAGCGGGGCCAACGTCCTGACTTTC,CASSVGGRSGANVLTF
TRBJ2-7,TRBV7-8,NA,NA,TGTGCCAGCAGCTACGCAGATTCGCGCGAGCAGTACTTC,CASSYADSREQYF
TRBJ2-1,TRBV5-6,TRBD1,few,TGTGCCAGCTTTCCGGGACAGGGGATCGTTGAGCAGTTCTTC,CASFPGQGIVEQFF
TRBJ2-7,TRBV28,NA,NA,TGTGCCAGCAGTTCCCTGCCCAAGTCACATGAGCAGTACTTC,CASSSLPKSHEQYF
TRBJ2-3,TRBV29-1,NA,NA,TGCAGCGTTGAGGAGCGGGCGACAGATACGCAGTATTTT,CSVEERATDTQYF
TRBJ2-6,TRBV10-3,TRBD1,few,TGTGCCATCACAACAGGGGGCCTCTCTGGGGCCAACGTCCTGACTTTC,CAITTGGLSGANVLTF
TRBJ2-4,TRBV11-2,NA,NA,TGTGCCAGCAGCCCCACTCACTCGGGGCAAAACATTCAGTACTTC,CASSPTHSGQNIQYF
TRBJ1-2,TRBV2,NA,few,TGTGCCAGCAGTAAAACAGGAGATGACTATGGCTACACCTTC,CASSKTGDDYGYTF
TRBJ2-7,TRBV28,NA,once,TGTGCCAGCAGTCCAGCTGCTGGGGGGACCTACGAGCAGTACTTC,CASSPAAGGTYEQYF
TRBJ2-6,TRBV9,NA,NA,TGTGCCAGCACCACGCCAAGGGCCAACGTCCTGACTTTC,CASTTPRANVLTF
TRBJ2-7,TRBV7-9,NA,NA,TGTGCCAGCAGCTTAGGGCAGGACTACGAGCAGTACTTC,CASSLGQDYEQYF
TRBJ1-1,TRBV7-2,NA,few,TGTGCCAGCAGCTTAGTAGGGCGGGGAAGGGCAAGCCAAGCTTTCTTT,CASSLVGRGRASQAFF
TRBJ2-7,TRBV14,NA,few,TGTGCCAGCAGCCAAGCGGGGCTCCGGGACGACCTCTACGAGCAGTACTTC,CASSQAGLRDDLYEQYF
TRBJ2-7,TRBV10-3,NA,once,TGTGCCAGCAATACCGGGACTCGCTACGAGCAGTACTTC,CASNTGTRYEQYF
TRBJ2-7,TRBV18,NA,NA,TGTGCCAGCTCACCGGGGTTGTACAGGGTCCACGAGCAGTACTTC,CASSPGLYRVHEQYF
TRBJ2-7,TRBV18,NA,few,TGTGCCAGCTCACCTTCCTCCCAAGCCGGGGAGCAGTACTTC,CASSPSSQAGEQYF
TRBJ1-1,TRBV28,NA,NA,TGTGCCAGCAGTTTAAGGACTGAAGCTTTCTTT,CASSLRTEAFF
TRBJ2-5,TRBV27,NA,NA,TGTGCCAGCAGGAACCCGGGACAACAAGAGACCCAGTACTTC,CASRNPGQQETQYF
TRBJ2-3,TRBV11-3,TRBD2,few,TGTGCCAGCAGCTTAGGCCTAGCGGGAGGCCCAGATACGCAGTATTTT,CASSLGLAGGPDTQYF
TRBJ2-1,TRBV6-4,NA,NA,TGTGCCAGCAGCCAGGAAGAGGGATCCTACAATGAGCAGTTCTTC,CASSQEEGSYNEQFF
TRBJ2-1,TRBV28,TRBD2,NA,TGTGCCAGCAGTTTCGGCGGGAGAATGTTGAATGAGCAGTTCTTC,CASSFGGRMLNEQFF
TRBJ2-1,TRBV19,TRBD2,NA,TGTGCCAGTGCTAGCGGTTGGATGGGCTCCTACAATGAGCAGTTCTTC,CASASGWMGSYNEQFF
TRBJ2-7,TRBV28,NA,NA,TGTGCCAGCAGTCCAGGGGGGCTATTGTACGAGCAGTACTTC,CASSPGGLLYEQYF
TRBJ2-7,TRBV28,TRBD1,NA,TGTGCCAGCCAATGGGACAGGGAGTACGAGCAGTACTTC,CASQWDREYEQYF
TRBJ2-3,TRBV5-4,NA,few,TGTGCCAGCAGCCCTAAGCCTATGGGACTTATCACAGATACGCAGTATTTT,CASSPKPMGLITDTQYF
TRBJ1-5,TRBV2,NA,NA,TGTGCCAGCAGCCAAGGGGAAAATCAGCCCCAGCATTTT,CASSQGENQPQHF
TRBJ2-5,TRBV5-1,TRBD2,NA,TGCGCCAGCAGCGGGGTCCTAGCGGGGCGGGAGACCCAGTACTTC,CASSGVLAGRETQYF
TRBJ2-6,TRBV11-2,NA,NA,TGTGCCAGCAGCCCCCAAAGGGTTGGGGCCAACGTCCTGACTTTC,CASSPQRVGANVLTF
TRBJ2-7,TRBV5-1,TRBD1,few,TGCGCCAGCAGCCGAGACAGGGGCAGCTCCTACGAGCAGTACTTC,CASSRDRGSSYEQYF
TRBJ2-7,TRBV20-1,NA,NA,TGCAGTGCTAGAATCGGGGCCGGGCAGTACTTC,CSARIGAGQYF
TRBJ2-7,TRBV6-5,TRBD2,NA,TGTGCCAGCAGGCCTAGCGGGAAATACGAGCAGTACTTC,CASRPSGKYEQYF